The 22 T cell receptor beta chains listed next were all sequenced from one sample in a study of vaccination and CD4 T cells after COVID-19. Their target antigens are unknown. Treatment denoted: roughly 11-day PBMC culture with coronavirus spike peptide pools or control peptides (ViraFEST assay). At the Johns Hopkins FTIC core, DNA taken from cultured CD4+ T cells was sequenced by way of the Oncomine TCR Beta short-read assay. TCRdb reprocessed the PCR reads with MiXCR, giving one entry per CDR3 protein. The table includes some 15,000 distinct CDR3 sequences, approximately 52% detected once. The sample was CD4+ T cells from blood, cultured in vitro. The receptors stem from a human donor who had recovered from COVID-19.

The chain combines TRBV20-1 with TRBJ2-3; a possible D gene is TRBD2 (6 bases). This CDR3 contains 13 residues. Trimming removed 0 bases from V and 10 bases from J, with 14 bases in between. The germline CDR1 and CDR2 sequences are DFQATT and SNEGSKA (reference sequence). CDR3 protein: CSARDPVGGAQYF. CDR3 DNA: TGCAGTGCTAGAGACCCGGTCGGGGGTGCGCAGTATTTT.

The V gene is TRBV19, the J gene TRBJ2-2; D might be TRBD2 (5 bases). Trimming stripped 7 bases from V and 5 bases from J, with 17 bases between. This CDR3 has 15 residues. Looked up from germline, CDR1 is LNHDA and CDR2 is SQIVND (reference sequence). The CDR3 protein is CASTRGLPGTGELFF. The CDR3 bases are TGTGCCAGTACCCGGGGTCTGCCTGGGACCGGGGAGCTGTTTTTT. Full variable domain (missing parts from reference TRBV19 and TRBJ2-2): DGGITQSPKYLFRKEGQNVTLSCEQNLNHDAMYWYRQDPGQGLRLIYYSQIVNDFQKGDIAEGYSVSREKKESFPLTVTSAQKNPTAFYLCASTRGLPGTGELFFGEGSRLTVL.

This clonotype was seen only a few times. V usage is TRBV20-1 and J usage is TRBJ2-5; D gene unclear. The CDR3 consists of 12 residues. V gave up 1 base and J gave up 1 base, with 4 bases separating them. Germline values: CDR1 DFQATT, CDR2 SNEGSKA (reference sequence). The CDR3 DNA sequence: TGCAGTGCTAGAGTTCTCCAAGAGACCCAGTACTTC. It specifies CSARVLQETQYF.

The chain recombines TRBV12-3 or TRBV12-4 with TRBJ1-1; 10 bases line up with TRBD1. The CDR3 is made up of 14 amino acids. V shed 5 bases and J 3 bases; nucleotides not matched to a gene: 3. As DNA, the CDR3 is TGTGCCAGCAGTGAGGGGACAGGGGACACTGAAGCTTTCTTT. Its translation: CASSEGTGDTEAFF.

The sample holds a few counts of this clonotype. The genes are TRBV20-1 and TRBJ1-5; 7 nucleotides agree with TRBD1. Germline loops: CDR1 DFQATT, CDR2 SNEGSKA (reference sequence). J was trimmed by 2 bases and V by 4 bases; bases with no gene match: 8. This CDR3 has 15 amino acids. The CDR3 nucleotides are TGCAGTGCTACCGACAGGGAGGTTGGCAATCAGCCCCAGCATTTT. Residues: CSATDREVGNQPQHF.

This chain joins TRBV12-3 or TRBV12-4 and TRBJ2-7; 9 bases agree with TRBD2. Trimming removed 5 bases from V and 9 bases from J; junction bases left unmatched: 5. The CDR3 contains 12 residues. The CDR3 DNA reads as TGTGCCAGCAGTCCGGGACTAGCCGCGCAGTACTTC. It is translated as CASSPGLAAQYF.

This clonotype rates as medium-sized. This chain connects TRBV7-9 to TRBJ1-3; 7 positions agree with TRBD1. Per the germline V gene, CDR1 is SEHNR and CDR2 is FQNEAQ (reference sequence). After removal of 5 bases from V and 2 bases from J, the junction contained 12 bases not matched to a gene. The CDR3 loop spans 17 amino acids. The CDR3 here is CASSDRLYRGAGNTIYF. The DNA for the CDR3 is TGTGCCAGCAGCGACAGACTTTACAGGGGCGCTGGAAACACCATATATTTT.

In its sample, this clonotype was seen a few times. The CDR3 coding sequence is TGTGCCACCAGCAGAGCTGAGGGGTACTATAATTCACCCCTCCACTTT. It codes for CATSRAEGYYNSPLHF. The gene calls are TRBV15 and TRBJ1-6; D may be TRBD1 (5 bases). CDR1 LNHNV and CDR2 YYDKDF come from the germline V gene (reference sequence). The CDR3 extends over 16 amino acids. V was pared by 1 base and J by 3 bases, with 10 bases between. The full variable domain, its missing parts supplied by reference TRBV15 and TRBJ1-6, is DAMVIQNPRYQVTQFGKPVTLSCSQTLNHNVMYWYQQKSSQAPKLLFHYYDKDFNNEADTPDNFQSRRPNTSFCFLDIRSPGLGDTAMYLCATSRAEGYYNSPLHFGNGTRLTVT.

The genes are TRBV6-2 or TRBV6-3 and TRBJ1-1, with D unresolved. In germline, CDR1 is MNHEY, CDR2 SVGEGT. V was pared by 3 bases and J by 2 bases, with 10 bases between. The CDR3 has 14 residues. As DNA, the CDR3 is TGTGCCAGCAGTTATAGCACGAGAAACACTGAAGCTTTCTTT. This translates into CASSYSTRNTEAFF.

The chain carries TRBV5-1 and TRBJ1-3; no clear D gene. V shed 4 bases and J shed 0 bases, with 8 bases lying between them. Germline V gene data show CDR1 as SGHRS and CDR2 as YFSETQ. The CDR3 is 14 amino acids. CDR3 amino acids: CASSQDPSGNTIYF. The CDR3 DNA reads TGCGCCAGCAGCCAGGACCCCTCTGGAAACACCATATATTTT.

Only a few counts were recorded for this clonotype. The chain has TRBV19 and TRBJ1-2, with TRBD1 as a possible D gene (5 bases). V dropped 6 bases and J dropped 8 bases, with 16 bases sitting between them. The V gene's germline CDR1 is LNHDA and CDR2 SQIVND (reference sequence). CDR3 length: 13 amino acids. In DNA, the CDR3 is TGTGCCAGTAGCCAAAACAGGTGGGACGGCTACACCTTC. This codes for CASSQNRWDGYTF.

This clonotype came up a few times. The genes are TRBV6-1 and TRBJ1-2; perhaps TRBD1 as D (5 bases). V was cut by 6 bases and J by 4 bases, with 12 bases left in between. The CDR3 consists of 13 residues. Germline-derived CDR1 and CDR2 are MNHNS and SASEGT. Written as DNA, the CDR3 is TGTGCCAGCAGCCAGGGACCGCTCTATGGCTACACCTTC. Its protein product is CASSQGPLYGYTF.

In its sample, this clonotype was seen a few times. This rearrangement joins TRBV10-1 to TRBJ2-3, with D tentatively TRBD1 (5 bases). Trimming cost V 5 bases and J 3 bases, with 12 bases left between them. This CDR3 has 14 residues. Germline lookup yields CDR1 WNHNN and CDR2 SYGVQD (reference sequence). The CDR3 nucleotides read TGCGCCAGCAGTAAAAGAGCAGGGACAGATACGCAGTATTTT. This codes for CASSKRAGTDTQYF.

For the CDR3, the DNA is TGTGCCACCCTTCAAATAGGGCAGGGAATCCATGGCTACACCTTC. The encoded protein is CATLQIGQGIHGYTF. The chain links TRBV6-1 to TRBJ1-2; perhaps TRBD1 as D (5 bases). CDR3 length equals 15 residues. In germline, CDR1 is MNHNS, CDR2 SASEGT. Trimming stripped 10 bases from V and 6 bases from J, with 24 bases between.

This clonotype was seen a few times. The rearrangement links TRBV25-1 to TRBJ2-3; no clear D. Germline V gives CDR1 MGHDK, CDR2 SYGVNS. V lost 1 base, J lost 1 base, and 15 bases lay in between. This CDR3 region has 17 residues. The CDR3 loop reads CASSEWPRDKGTDTQYF. DNA of the CDR3: TGTGCCAGCAGTGAATGGCCTAGGGATAAGGGCACAGATACGCAGTATTTT.

J is TRBJ1-1 and V is TRBV25-1; no firm D call. This CDR3 has 13 residues. Trimming took off 3 bases at V and 8 bases at J, with 13 bases between the two ends. Germline CDR1 is MGHDK and CDR2 is SYGVNS. As DNA, the CDR3 is TGTGCCAGCAGTGACCCCTATTATTCCGAAGCTTTCTTT. Translated: CASSDPYYSEAFF.

V is TRBV27 and J is TRBJ2-1; 9 bases align to TRBD2. V shed 9 bases and J 1 base; nucleotides not matched to a gene: 10. CDR3 length: 16 residues. From germline, CDR1 is MNHEY and CDR2 SMNVEV (reference sequence). This chain's CDR3 is CASRLAALPSYNEQFF. Written as DNA, the CDR3 is TGTGCCAGTAGACTAGCGGCCCTCCCTTCCTACAATGAGCAGTTCTTC.

The chain carries TRBV2 and TRBJ1-2, with 8 bases identical to TRBD1. V lost 4 bases to trimming and J lost 4 bases; unmatched junction nucleotides: 5. The CDR3 runs 14 residues. Germline V gives CDR1 SNHLY, CDR2 FYNNEI. The CDR3 here is CASSGLTGGYGYTF. The CDR3 nucleotides are TGTGCCAGCAGTGGACTTACAGGGGGCTATGGCTACACCTTC.

This clonotype was detected a few times. The chain links TRBV5-1 to TRBJ1-2; D unclear. The CDR3 extends over 13 amino acids. The germline CDR1 and CDR2 sequences are SGHRS and YFSETQ. V lost 0 bases to trimming and J lost 0 bases, with 3 bases between them. This chain's CDR3 is CASSLAANYGYTF. CDR3 in DNA: TGCGCCAGCAGCTTGGCCGCTAACTATGGCTACACCTTC.

The V gene is TRBV20-1, the J gene TRBJ2-1; the D gene is possibly TRBD2 (5 bases). Germline CDR1 DFQATT, CDR2 SNEGSKA (reference sequence). The CDR3 consists of 14 residues. Trimming stripped 5 bases from V and 1 base from J, with 12 bases between. CDR3 amino acids: CSAGHWRSYNEQFF. CDR3 nucleotides: TGCAGTGCTGGCCATTGGAGGTCCTACAATGAGCAGTTCTTC.

This chain links TRBV19 with TRBJ1-5; tentative D call: TRBD1 (6 bases). Germline CDR1 reads LNHDA; CDR2 reads SQIVND (reference sequence). The CDR3 sequence is 15 residues long. Trimming removed 5 bases at V and 1 base at J, with 12 bases between. The CDR3 DNA follows: TGTGCCAGTAGTTCCCAGGGGATGAGCAATCAGCCCCAGCATTTT. Translated, it gives CASSSQGMSNQPQHF.

The chain recombines TRBV20-1 with TRBJ2-3, with TRBD2 identical over 8 bases. The CDR3 runs to 14 residues. V lost 5 bases and J lost 6; bases outside the gene matches: 10. Germline-derived CDR1 and CDR2 are DFQATT and SNEGSKA (reference sequence). The CDR3 nucleotides are TGCAGTGCTCCTTTCGCGGGAGGTTCGGATACGCAGTATTTT. This encodes CSAPFAGGSDTQYF.